This TCR beta chain was identified in a study of Ad26.COV2.S vaccination and SARS-CoV-2 variants. Turning to the study itself: Donor participated within the Ad26.COV2.S arm of the COV1001 trial.

General study findings and limits: The study found higher spike-specific TCR breadth in vaccine than placebo recipients.

Treatment in this sample: around 19 received Ad26.COV2.S at low or high dose, single or two shots; 5 received placebo; per-sample allocation not given. The investigators took samples on day 63 after the first vaccine or placebo injection. A note on this clone: Its target is not known.

Profiling relied on immunoSEQ multiplex PCR, and the TCRdb table lists in-frame clones only, not all of them. The profile shows hundreds of thousands of clones, around 89% of them singletons. The TCR comes from a person aged 18-60 years who received the Ad26.COV2.S COVID-19 vaccine or a placebo. The sequencing used peripheral blood, collected in a trial of Ad26.COV2.S vaccine versus placebo.

DNA for the CDR3: TGCGCCAGCAGCCTAAATATCTCCCCAAGTGAAAAACTGTTTTTT. Protein sequence: CASSLNISPSEKLFF. The J gene is TRBJ1-4, the V gene TRBV4-3; no clear D gene. Germline CDR1 and CDR2: LGHNA and YSLEER. V was pared by 4 bases and J by 7 bases, with 16 bases between. The length of the CDR3 is 15 residues.